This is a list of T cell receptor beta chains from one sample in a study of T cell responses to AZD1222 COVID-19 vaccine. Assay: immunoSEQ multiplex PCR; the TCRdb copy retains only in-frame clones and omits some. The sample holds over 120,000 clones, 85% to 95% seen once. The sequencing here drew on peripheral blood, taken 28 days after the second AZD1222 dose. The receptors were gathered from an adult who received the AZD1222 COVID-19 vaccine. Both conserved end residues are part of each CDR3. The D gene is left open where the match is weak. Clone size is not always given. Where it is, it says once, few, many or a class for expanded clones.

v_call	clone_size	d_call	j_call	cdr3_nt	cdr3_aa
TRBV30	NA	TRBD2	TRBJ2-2	TGTGCCTGGAGTGGACTAGCGGGGACGAACACCGGGGAGCTGTTTTTT	CAWSGLAGTNTGELFF
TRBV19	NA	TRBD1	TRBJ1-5	TGTGCCAGTCGCCACACAGGGGGCGGCCAGCCCCAGCATTTT	CASRHTGGGQPQHF
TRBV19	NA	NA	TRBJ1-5	TGTGCCAGTAGTATATCCCATAGCAATCAGCCCCAGCATTTT	CASSISHSNQPQHF
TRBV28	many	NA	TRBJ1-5	TGTGCCAGCAGTCGGTCGGTGTATAGCAATCAGCCCCAGCATTTT	CASSRSVYSNQPQHF
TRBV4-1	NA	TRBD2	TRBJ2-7	TGCGCCAGCAGCGAACTGACTAGCGCCCCTCACGAGCAGTACTTC	CASSELTSAPHEQYF
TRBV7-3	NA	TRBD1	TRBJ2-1	TGTGCCAGCAGCTTCGAACCCGGGACAGGGAGCAATGAGCAGTTCTTC	CASSFEPGTGSNEQFF
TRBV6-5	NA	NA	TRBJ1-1	TGTGCCAGCAAGGTCTGGAACCTTGGAACTGAAGCTTTCTTT	CASKVWNLGTEAFF
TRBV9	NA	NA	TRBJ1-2	TGTGCCAGCAGCGTAGGTTGGGGGCCCAATGGCTACACCTTC	CASSVGWGPNGYTF
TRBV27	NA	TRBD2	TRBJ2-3	TGTGCCAGCAGTAGTCTAGCGGGATTTGTAGATACGCAGTATTTT	CASSSLAGFVDTQYF
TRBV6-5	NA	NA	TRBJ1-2	TGTGCCAGCAGTCCTACAGGAAACTATGGCTACACCTTC	CASSPTGNYGYTF
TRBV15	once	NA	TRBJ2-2	TGTGCCACCGTGGATGGACAGAGAATAAACACCGGGGAGCTGTTTTTT	CATVDGQRINTGELFF
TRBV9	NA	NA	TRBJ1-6	TGTGCCAGCAGCGTAGGTGGGGCGTCCTATAATTCACCCCTCCACTTT	CASSVGGASYNSPLHF
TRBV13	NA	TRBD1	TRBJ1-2	TGTGCCAGCAGCGGAGGGGGGACAGGGGGCTCCGGCTACACCTTC	CASSGGGTGGSGYTF
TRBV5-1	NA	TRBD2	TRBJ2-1	TGCGCCAGCAGCTTATTAGCGGGGCAAAAGAATGAGCAGTTCTTC	CASSLLAGQKNEQFF
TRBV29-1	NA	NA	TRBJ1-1	TGCAGCGTTGAAGATCCGAGGACTGAAGCTTTCTTT	CSVEDPRTEAFF
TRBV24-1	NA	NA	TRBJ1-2	TGTGCCACCAGTCAGGGGTTCTCTGGCTACACCTTC	CATSQGFSGYTF
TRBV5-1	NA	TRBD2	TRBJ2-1	TGCGCCAGCAGCTCAGGACTAGCGGCTTTTAAGAATGAGCAGTTCTTC	CASSSGLAAFKNEQFF
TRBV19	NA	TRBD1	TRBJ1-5	TGTGCCAGTAGTAACGACAGGGTATCAGAATATCAGCCCCAGCATTTT	CASSNDRVSEYQPQHF
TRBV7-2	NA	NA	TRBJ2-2	TGTGCCAGCAGCCCAGGGCGGGGCACCGGGGAGCTGTTTTTT	CASSPGRGTGELFF
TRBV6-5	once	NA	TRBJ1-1	TGTGCCAGCAAAAAGTTACAGGGCACTGAAGCTTTCTTT	CASKKLQGTEAFF
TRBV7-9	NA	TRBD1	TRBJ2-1	TGTGCCAGCAGCAAAAGGGGACAGGGAAATTACAATGAGCAGTTCTTC	CASSKRGQGNYNEQFF
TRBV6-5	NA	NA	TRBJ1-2	TGTGCCAGCGGACCAATGAGCTATGGCTACACCTTC	CASGPMSYGYTF
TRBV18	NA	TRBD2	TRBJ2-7	TGTGCCAGCTCACCCGCCGGGACTAGCAATTCCTACGAGCAGTACTTC	CASSPAGTSNSYEQYF
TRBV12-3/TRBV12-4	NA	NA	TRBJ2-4	TGTGCCAGCAGTTTAGTCGGACAGCAGTACTTC	CASSLVGQQYF
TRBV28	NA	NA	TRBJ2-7	TGTGCCAGCAGTTATACCGGGACCACGTACGAGCAGTACTTC	CASSYTGTTYEQYF
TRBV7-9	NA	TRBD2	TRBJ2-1	TGTGCCAGCAGCCCTTCCCGTAATCTAGCGGCCTACTCAAATGAGCAGTTCTTC	CASSPSRNLAAYSNEQFF
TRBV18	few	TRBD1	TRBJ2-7	TGTGCCAGCTCATTAGGGACAGGTGGTTACGAGCAGTACTTC	CASSLGTGGYEQYF